The sequence of this T cell receptor (beta chain) was determined in a study of blood T cell repertoires in COVID-19. Across the study: Collection of acute and convalescent COVID-19 samples took place in the United States, Italy and Spain. T cells, B-cell-depleted T cells, or PBMCs provided the cDNA or gDNA that served as material.

The V and J ends lost 8 bases and 9 bases respectively, with 17 bases between them. CDR1 is LNHDA, CDR2 SQIVND, per germline (reference sequence). This CDR3 region has 14 residues. In the original workflow: Estimation of nucleated cell counts was performed using reference gene primer amplification. Measured with immunoSEQ multiplex PCR; TCRdb has only the in-frame clones, and not every one. The V and J calls and clone size come from that table; D and trimming were worked out from the DNA. The sample carries hundreds of thousands of clones, approximately 88% recorded once. In its sample, this clone was seen once.

Sequencing used peripheral blood. This sequence originates from a woman between 45 and 65 years old with active or convalescent COVID-19. The chain couples TRBV19 to TRBJ1-6, with D tentatively TRBD1 (6 bases). The CDR3 bases are TGTGCCAGTCGAATTACAGGGACGACTTCACCCCTCCACTTT. This gives the protein CASRITGTTSPLHF.